This note documents a single T cell receptor (beta chain) sequence. Its cognate antigen is unknown. The sample belongs to a study of T cell responses to AZD1222 COVID-19 vaccine. General study results and limits: Targets within unmutated variant regions were reportedly found for nearly half of spike-specific TCRs.

Using immunoSEQ multiplex PCR, the repertoire was profiled, and TCRdb retains in-frame clones only, with some absent. The sample consists of roughly 180,000 clones, roughly 94% of them appearing once. V shed 6 bases, J shed 2 bases, and the junction held 5 bases outside the gene matches. The CDR3 has 14 amino acids. Germline V lookup: CDR1 MNHEY, CDR2 SVGAGI. This TCR derives from an adult in good health. J is TRBJ2-3 and V is TRBV6-5, with 7 positions matching TRBD2. This specimen consisted of peripheral blood, obtained on day 0 of AZD1222 vaccination. The CDR3, as DNA: TGTGCCAGCAGGGCTAGCGGACTCACAGATACGCAGTATTTT. It translates to CASRASGLTDTQYF.